This T cell receptor (beta chain) is from a study of cytomegalovirus exposure and HLA in healthy donors. Study-level findings and limits: A later analysis associated 15,000 or so TCR beta sequences with HLA alleles at a 0.05 false discovery rate. Follow-up analysis seemed to connect common viral pathogens with several of the most significant clusters identified.

This clone was observed a few times. Antigen specificity is unknown. 13 Jbeta primers and 60 Vbeta primers were used for the PCR. Here immunoSEQ multiplex PCR was the method, and the copy in TCRdb shows in-frame clones only, minus some. Of 150,000 to 200,000 clones detected, roughly 70% appear once; the ten largest clones hold 2.5% to 3%. The sequenced sample consisted of PBMCs. The TCR was taken from a woman aged 45-60 years in good health and CMV-seropositive.

CDR3 sequence (DNA): TGCGCCAGCACAATGGGCGACGGTAACTATGGCTACACCTTC. This codes for CASTMGDGNYGYTF. V gene TRBV5-1 combines with J gene TRBJ1-2; D uncertain. Germline CDR1 is SGHRS and CDR2 is YFSETQ. This CDR3 is built from 14 residues. Trimming cost V 6 bases and J 1 base, with 13 bases left between them.